This passage covers 15 T cell receptor beta chains from one sample sequenced in a study of long-term antiretroviral therapy in people with HIV. They ran version v3.0 of the immunoSEQ assay at survey level. Sequenced by immunoSEQ multiplex PCR; TCRdb stores in-frame clones only, minus some. The repertoire includes about 17,000 clones, roughly four fifths of them detected once, and roughly 10% sits in the top ten. Source: unsorted PBMCs, taken 0.3 years before starting antiretroviral therapy. These receptors were collected from a man aged 45-60 years with HIV.

The chain has TRBV6-5 and TRBJ2-7, with D tentatively TRBD1 (7 bases). CDR1 is MNHEY, CDR2 SVGAGI, per germline. The CDR3 length is 14 residues. Trimming took off 0 bases at V and 3 bases at J, with 9 bases between the two ends. CDR3 DNA: TGTGCCAGCAGTTACTCGCGGGACAGCTACGAGCAGTACTTC. Protein sequence: CASSYSRDSYEQYF.

This clone showed up just a few times. The genes are TRBV11-3 and TRBJ2-6; a weak D match, TRBD2 (5 bases). The ends were cut back, 8 bases at V and 2 bases at J, with 7 bases in the middle. Per germline, CDR1 SGHNT and CDR2 YENEEA. The CDR3 length is 13 residues. The CDR3 DNA follows: TGTGCCAGCTCCGGGGCTGGGGCCAACGTCCTGACTTTC. This gives the protein CASSGAGANVLTF.

The chain uses TRBV25-1 and TRBJ2-7, with D possibly TRBD2 on 5 matching bases. V was cut by 1 base and J by 7 bases, with 14 bases left in between. The V gene's germline CDR1 is MGHDK and CDR2 SYGVNS. The CDR3 runs 14 residues. The CDR3 bases are TGTGCCAGCAGTGAATTCACGGGAAATGATGAGCAGTACTTC. Translation gives CASSEFTGNDEQYF.

The gene calls are TRBV7-9 and TRBJ2-5; possibly TRBD2 for D (5 bases). The last part of the DNA fits TRBJ2-7 better; the J call may be wrong. The CDR3 spans 14 residues. Germline CDR1 reads SEHNR; CDR2 reads FQNEAQ (reference sequence). The CDR3 nucleotides read TGTGCCAGCAGCTCCGGGTACAGCGGCTACGAGCAGTACTTC. This encodes CASSSGYSGYEQYF.

The J gene is TRBJ1-1, the V gene TRBV7-8; D is ambiguous. The CDR3 totals 16 residues. Germline values: CDR1 SGHVS, CDR2 FQNEAQ. V gave up 3 bases and J gave up 3 bases, with 17 bases separating them. The CDR3 bases are TGTGCCAGCAGCTTCCAAATGGTTCGGGCTTACACTGAAGCTTTCTTT. Amino acid sequence: CASSFQMVRAYTEAFF.

This chain uses TRBV4-1 with TRBJ2-2, with 7 bases lining up with TRBD2. CDR3 length equals 15 residues. Germline V gene sequence: CDR1 MGHRA, CDR2 YSYEKL. The V and J ends lost 2 bases and 7 bases, in that order; junction bases with no gene match: 7. The chain's CDR3 is CASSQPAGVSGELFF. CDR3 DNA: TGCGCCAGCAGCCAACCCGCGGGGGTTAGCGGGGAGCTGTTTTTT.

The chain has TRBV5-1 and TRBJ2-2; 7 nucleotides agree with TRBD2. The germline CDR1 and CDR2 sequences are SGHRS and YFSETQ. This CDR3 is built from 17 residues. V lost 0 bases, J lost 6 bases, and 11 bases stayed unmatched. CDR3 DNA: TGCGCCAGCAGCTTGGCCAAATTCGGGGGGTTTGCCGGGGAGCTGTTTTTT. It specifies CASSLAKFGGFAGELFF.

V is TRBV7-2 and J is TRBJ1-2; 9 nucleotides match TRBD1. CDR3 length: 14 residues. The V segment lost 5 bases and the J segment 9 bases; nucleotides outside the gene matches: 10. Germline V gene lookup returns CDR1 SGHTA and CDR2 FQGNSA. In DNA, the CDR3 is TGTGCCAGCAGCCCAACCGGACAGGGGATGAGCTACACCTTC. As protein: CASSPTGQGMSYTF.

This chain uses TRBV4-3 with TRBJ2-1; D not resolved. CDR1 LGHNA and CDR2 YSLEER come from the germline V gene. This CDR3 is 15 amino acids long. V lost 0 bases and J lost 6, with 12 bases in between. CDR3 in amino acids: CASSQDGNRLNEQFF. CDR3 nucleotide sequence: TGCGCCAGCAGCCAAGATGGAAACAGACTCAATGAGCAGTTCTTC.

The chain uses TRBV10-3 and TRBJ1-3; D remains unclear. The germline V gene has CDR1 ENHRY and CDR2 SYGVKD. This CDR3 comprises 15 residues. Trimming stripped 6 bases from V and 0 bases from J, with 12 bases between. This CDR3 is CAISGPDYSGNTIYF. The CDR3 DNA reads as TGTGCCATCAGCGGGCCGGATTACTCTGGAAACACCATATATTTT.

The V and J genes are TRBV7-9 and TRBJ1-2; 9 nucleotides match TRBD1. The V segment lost 4 bases and the J segment 8 bases; nucleotides outside the gene matches: 8. This CDR3 comprises 14 residues. CDR1 is SEHNR and CDR2 is FQNEAQ in the germline V gene (reference sequence). The CDR3 sequence: CASSSGTGTQGYTF. Written as DNA, the CDR3 is TGTGCCAGCAGCTCCGGGACAGGGACACAAGGCTACACCTTC. Supplemented by reference TRBV7-9 and TRBJ1-2, the full variable domain reads DTGVSQNPRHKITKRGQNVTFRCDPISEHNRLYWYRQTLGQGPEFLTYFQNEAQLEKSRLLSDRFSAERPKGSFSTLEIQRTEQGDSAMYLCASSSGTGTQGYTFGSGTRLTVV.

The V and J genes are TRBV30 and TRBJ2-7, with 8 bases fitting TRBD1. Trimming cost V 0 bases and J 9 bases; bases outside gene matches: 16. CDR3 length: 16 amino acids. The germline CDR1 and CDR2 sequences are GTSNPN and SVGIG (reference sequence). CDR3: CAWSVYLDRDYRGQYF. In DNA form, the CDR3 reads TGTGCCTGGAGTGTATACTTGGACAGGGATTATCGAGGGCAGTACTTC.

Remarks on this clone: Compared with germline, one end of the junction differs, possibly owing to a read error. In the same sample, other DNA sequences code for this CDR3. V and J are TRBV5-4 and TRBJ2-5; 10 bases align to TRBD1. This CDR3 is 16 amino acids long. Germline values: CDR1 SGHNT, CDR2 YYREEE (reference sequence). CDR3 coding DNA: TGTGCTAGCAGCTTGGCAAGGACAGGGGGCCAAGAGACCCAGTACTTC. Translated, it gives CASSLARTGGQETQYF.

This clone was observed a few times. The genes are TRBV28 and TRBJ1-4, with D uncertain. Germline CDR1 reads MDHEN; CDR2 reads SYDVKM. The CDR3 has 15 amino acids. V was clipped by 6 bases and J by 4 bases, with 15 bases between them. The CDR3 region has the DNA TGTGCCAGCAGGGTACAACTCAGTTTTAATGAAAAACTGTTTTTT. As protein: CASRVQLSFNEKLFF. Variable domain in full (rest from reference TRBV28 and TRBJ1-4): DVKVTQSSRYLVKRTGEKVFLECVQDMDHENMFWYRQDPGLGLRLIYFSYDVKMKEKGDIPEGYSVSREKKERFSLILESASTNQTSMYLCASRVQLSFNEKLFFGSGTQLSVL.

V gene TRBV19 combines with J gene TRBJ2-5; no reliable D call. The CDR3 runs to 13 residues. Germline assignment: CDR1 LNHDA and CDR2 SQIVND (reference sequence). V was clipped by 1 base and J by 3 bases, with 6 bases between them. CDR3 coding DNA: TGTGCCAGTAGTATAGTTGGGGAAGAGACCCAGTACTTC. Amino acids: CASSIVGEETQYF.